Shown below are 3 T cell receptor beta chains from a single sample sequenced in a study of T cells expressing NK-cell markers. TCRdb processed the 5' RACE reads again and assigns one entry to each CDR3 protein, with no DNA. The sample includes roughly 430,000 distinct CDR3 sequences. Sequenced input: blood T cells: a sorted CD56 or NKG2C T cell subset, CD4+ or CD8+ T cells, or bulk PBMC T cells (not recorded which). The receptors were gathered from a woman between 18 and 75 years old in good health.

The chain recombines TRBV5-5 with TRBJ2-7; the D gene TCRdb calls, TRBD2, cannot be checked with no DNA. The germline gives CDR1 SGHKS, CDR2 YYEKEE (reference sequence). CDR3 length: 15 residues. CDR3 region: CASSLVWDSPYEQYF.

This chain joins TRBV29-1 and TRBJ1-5; TCRdb lists TRBD1, though no DNA is available to test this call. The V gene's germline CDR1 is SQVTM and CDR2 ANQGSEA. The CDR3 consists of 13 residues. CDR3: CSVRTGGTQPQHF.

The gene calls are TRBV20-1 and TRBJ2-3; TCRdb's assignment of TRBD1 cannot be checked, as there is no DNA. This CDR3 is 14 amino acids long. The germline V gene encodes CDR1 DFQATT and CDR2 SNEGSKA (reference sequence). CDR3 sequence: CSARPPARINTQYF.